What follows are 18 T cell receptor beta chains derived from one specimen sequenced in a study of T cell responses to AZD1222 COVID-19 vaccine. Profiling relied on immunoSEQ multiplex PCR, and the TCRdb table lists in-frame clones only, not all of them. The table lists fewer than 200,000 clones, around 90% of them singletons. Specimen: peripheral blood, collected 28 days after the second dose of the MenACWY control vaccine. The receptor set was obtained from an adult who received the MenACWY meningococcal vaccine as a control.

V and J are TRBV2 and TRBJ1-2, with a possible D match to TRBD1 (6 bases). Deletions cut 0 bases from V and 4 bases from J, with 12 bases between. Germline-derived CDR1 and CDR2 are SNHLY and FYNNEI. This CDR3 spans 15 amino acids. Here the CDR3 DNA reads TGTGCCAGCAGTGAAGCCCCGGACAGACTCTATGGCTACACCTTC. Residues: CASSEAPDRLYGYTF.

This clone has only a few counts. This sequence joins TRBV7-6 and TRBJ1-1; D gene unclear. Germline CDR1 reads SGHVS; CDR2 reads FNYEAQ. The CDR3 is 16 amino acids. Deletions cut 5 bases from V and 3 bases from J, with 19 bases between. CDR3 in DNA: TGTGCCAGCAGCCCCGAGTGGGGTAGGTCTGACACTGAAGCTTTCTTT. Protein product: CASSPEWGRSDTEAFF.

This chain joins TRBV2 and TRBJ1-3; a weak D match, TRBD1 (6 bases). Trimming left V 3 bases short and J 0 bases short, with 21 bases between. Germline V gene data show CDR1 as SNHLY and CDR2 as FYNNEI. This CDR3 region has 19 residues. The CDR3 nucleotides are TGTGCCAGCAGTGAGAGCCGTTCGAGACAGGTTAGCTCTGGAAACACCATATATTTT. Translation gives CASSESRSRQVSSGNTIYF.

The chain has TRBV28 and TRBJ1-1; unclear D gene. With 4 bases removed from V and 0 bases from J, the gap between germline ends came to 15 bases. The CDR3 extends over 16 amino acids. Per germline, CDR1 MDHEN and CDR2 SYDVKM. The CDR3 nucleotides are TGTGCCAGCAGTTCACAACCTGGGGATCTGAACACTGAAGCTTTCTTT. Translating gives CASSSQPGDLNTEAFF.

Only a few counts were recorded for this clone. The genes are TRBV9 and TRBJ2-1, with 10 bases identical to TRBD2. This CDR3 has 15 amino acids. From germline, CDR1 is SGDLS and CDR2 YYNGEE. V was clipped by 2 bases and J by 7 bases; unmatched bases: 6. This CDR3 is CASSVLAGEVNEQFF. The DNA for the CDR3 is TGTGCCAGCAGCGTTCTAGCGGGAGAAGTGAATGAGCAGTTCTTC.

This chain uses TRBV19 with TRBJ2-6; D might be TRBD2 (6 bases). Germline lookup yields CDR1 LNHDA and CDR2 SQIVND (reference sequence). V was cut by 5 bases and J by 3 bases, with 8 bases left in between. CDR3 length: 14 amino acids. The CDR3: CASSGGFGANVLTF. The CDR3 nucleotides are TGTGCCAGTAGTGGAGGGTTTGGGGCCAACGTCCTGACTTTC.

This chain uses TRBV19 with TRBJ1-4; possible D gene TRBD1, 5 bases. The CDR3 is 15 residues long. The germline gives CDR1 LNHDA, CDR2 SQIVND (reference sequence). Trimming left V 4 bases short and J 6 bases short, with 15 bases between. CDR3 sequence (DNA): TGTGCCAGTAGTACATCCGGGACTGTGGATGAAAAACTGTTTTTT. This codes for CASSTSGTVDEKLFF.

This rearrangement joins TRBV30 to TRBJ2-1; 10 bases match TRBD2. The J segment lost 3 bases and the V segment lost 7 bases, leaving 6 bases of the junction unmatched. Per germline, CDR1 GTSNPN and CDR2 SVGIG (reference sequence). This CDR3 is built from 14 residues. The CDR3 reads CAYKSSGSYNEQFF. CDR3 nucleotides: TGTGCCTACAAATCTAGCGGGAGCTACAATGAGCAGTTCTTC. Supplemented by reference TRBV30 and TRBJ2-1, the full variable domain reads SQTIHQWPATLVQPVGSPLSLECTVEGTSNPNLYWYRQAAGRGLQLLFYSVGIGQISSEVPQNLSASRPQDRQFILSSKKLLLSDSGFYLCAYKSSGSYNEQFFGPGTRLTVL.

This chain links TRBV28 with TRBJ1-2; 8 bases align to TRBD1. This CDR3 is built from 15 residues. Germline-derived CDR1 and CDR2 are MDHEN and SYDVKM. The junction had 14 bases not matched to a gene; V was cut back by 6 bases and J by 8 bases. This CDR3 reads CASSPSTGEVYGYTF. In DNA, the CDR3 is TGTGCCAGCAGCCCGTCGACAGGGGAGGTGTACGGCTACACCTTC.

This chain uses TRBV30 with TRBJ1-2; D call uncertain. Per germline, CDR1 GTSNPN and CDR2 SVGIG (reference sequence). CDR3 length: 15 amino acids. V dropped 0 bases and J dropped 6 bases, with 17 bases sitting between them. The DNA of the CDR3 is TGTGCCTGGAGTGTTACTCTGACGGGTAATCATGGCTACACCTTC. This translates into CAWSVTLTGNHGYTF.

The chain couples TRBV5-6 to TRBJ1-1; D is ambiguous. The CDR3 is 13 amino acids. The V end lost 1 base, the J end lost 1 base, and 5 bases lay between the germline ends. Germline V gene sequence: CDR1 SGHDT, CDR2 YYEEEE. The CDR3 protein is CASSLRPNTEAFF. The CDR3 DNA reads TGTGCCAGCAGCTTGCGGCCGAACACTGAAGCTTTCTTT.

The rearrangement links TRBV5-8 to TRBJ1-4; TRBD1 matches 7 bases. CDR1 is SGHTS, CDR2 YDEGEE, per germline. The CDR3 sequence is 14 residues long. With 4 bases clipped from V and 6 bases from J, the junction kept 6 bases outside the gene matches. The CDR3 loop reads CASSRGQFYEKLFF. DNA for the CDR3: TGTGCCAGCAGCCGGGGACAGTTTTATGAAAAACTGTTTTTT. The whole variable domain, filled in from reference TRBV5-8 and TRBJ1-4, reads EAGVTQSPTHLIKTRGQQATLRCSPISGHTSVYWYQQALGLGLQFLLWYDEGEERNRGNFPPRFSGRQFPNYSSELNVNALELEDSALYLCASSRGQFYEKLFFGSGTQLSVL.

CDR3 amino acids: CASSPGAGSWTGELFF. The CDR3 DNA reads TGTGCCAGCAGCCCCGGCGCTGGGTCGTGGACCGGGGAGCTGTTTTTT. J is TRBJ2-2 and V is TRBV7-8; D is unclear. This CDR3 has 16 amino acids. Trimming left V 5 bases short and J 5 bases short, with 18 bases between. The germline V gene has CDR1 SGHVS and CDR2 FQNEAQ.

The chain carries TRBV30 and TRBJ2-5; D call uncertain. From germline, CDR1 is GTSNPN and CDR2 SVGIG (reference sequence). The CDR3 extends over 13 amino acids. The V end lost 3 bases, the J end lost 5 bases, and 13 bases lay between the germline ends. CDR3 amino acids: CAWSHVALETQYF. The CDR3 region has the DNA TGTGCCTGGAGCCATGTGGCATTGGAGACCCAGTACTTC.

The chain couples TRBV9 to TRBJ2-1; 8 bases fit TRBD2. V lost 0 bases, J lost 4 bases, and 6 bases stayed unmatched. This CDR3 spans 16 amino acids. Germline V gene sequence: CDR1 SGDLS, CDR2 YYNGEE. CDR3 residues: CASSVAGLAHYNEQFF. The CDR3, as DNA: TGTGCCAGCAGCGTAGCCGGACTAGCCCATTACAATGAGCAGTTCTTC.

V usage is TRBV14 and J usage is TRBJ2-6; no firm D call. CDR3 length equals 15 residues. V lost 1 base and J lost 1, with 5 bases in between. Germline values: CDR1 SGHDN, CDR2 FVKESK. DNA for the CDR3: TGTGCCAGCAGCCAAGTTTCTTCTGGGGCCAACGTCCTGACTTTC. It encodes CASSQVSSGANVLTF.

The V and J genes are TRBV11-2 and TRBJ2-7; D remains ambiguous. This CDR3 is built from 14 residues. Trimming stripped 1 base from V and 2 bases from J, with 9 bases between. The germline V gene has CDR1 SGHAT and CDR2 FQNNGV. In DNA, the CDR3 is TGTGCCAGCAGCTTAGCCAACCCCGCCTACGAGCAGTACTTC. Protein sequence: CASSLANPAYEQYF.

V is TRBV7-7 and J is TRBJ1-6; D unclear. The CDR3 has 17 amino acids. Between the trimmed V and J ends, which lost 5 bases and 3 bases, there was a span of 17 bases. From germline, CDR1 is SSHAT and CDR2 FNYEAQ (reference sequence). The chain's CDR3 is CASSPSGEVFYNSPLHF. For the CDR3, the DNA is TGTGCCAGCAGCCCCAGCGGGGAGGTTTTCTATAATTCACCCCTCCACTTT.